These T cell receptor beta chains were read from a single sample in a study of CD8 T cells in Susac syndrome. TCRdb re-called the immunoSEQ multiplex PCR reads with MiXCR, one entry per CDR3 protein. The data contain approximately 180,000 distinct CDR3 sequences, around 90% of them seen just once; the ten biggest clones take up around 0.1%. The sequenced sample consisted of CD4+ T cells from PBMCs. All receptors derive from a human donor with Susac syndrome. CDR3s include the opening cysteine and the closing phenylalanine or tryptophan. A D gene is named only where the DNA matches it firmly.

v_call d_call cdr3_aa
TRBV20-1 - CSARDGTGVGNQPQHF
TRBV20-1 TRBD2 CSAVTGTSEKFSYNEQFF
TRBV20-1 - CSARKRGGTQETQYF
TRBV18 - CASSRAGRNTEAFF
TRBV18 - CASSPRARPTEAFF
TRBV13 TRBD2 CASSLGVAGGTDTQYF
TRBV2 - CASTGVNNEQFF
TRBV28 - CASSFWQGNYEQYF
TRBV10-3 - CAISETEGAIAGELFF
TRBV6-2/TRBV6-3 - CASSRWLTGELFF
TRBV9 - CASSVSSSNYGYTF
TRBV12-3/TRBV12-4 - CASTPYGGVDTEAFF
TRBV3-1 - CASSQDGVANYGYTF
TRBV19 - CASSSPTGLNQPQHF
TRBV29-1 TRBD1 CSVELGTGGVVSNTGELFF
TRBV11-2 TRBD2 CASTRWGAGGALQETQYF
TRBV7-9 - CASSQTGITDEQFF
TRBV24-1 TRBD1 CATSDSLGQERFF
TRBV4-2 TRBD2 CASSQGAGGSTDTQYF